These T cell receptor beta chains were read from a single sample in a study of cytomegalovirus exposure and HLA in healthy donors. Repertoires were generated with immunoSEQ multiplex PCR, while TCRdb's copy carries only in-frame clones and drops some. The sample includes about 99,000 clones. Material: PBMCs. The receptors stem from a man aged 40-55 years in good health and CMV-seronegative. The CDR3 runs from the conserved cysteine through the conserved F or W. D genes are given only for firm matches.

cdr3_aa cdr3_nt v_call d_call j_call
CASSPSTTGLGSPLHF TGTGCCAGCAGCCCGTCCACGACAGGGTTAGGATCACCCCTCCACTTT TRBV7-6 TRBD1 TRBJ1-6
CAISESGGSGANVLTF TGTGCCATCAGTGAGTCGGGGGGTTCTGGGGCCAACGTCCTGACTTTC TRBV10-2 TRBD2 TRBJ2-6
CASSQDLGMAGGGTDTQYF TGTGCCAGCAGCCAAGATCTTGGAATGGCGGGGGGCGGCACAGATACGCAGTATTTT TRBV4-2 TRBD2 TRBJ2-3
CASSVGSGRGEQYF TGTGCCAGCAGCGTTGGAAGCGGGAGGGGCGAGCAGTACTTC TRBV9 TRBD2 TRBJ2-7
CASSGFEVSNEQFF TGTGCCAGCAGTGGGTTTGAGGTTAGCAATGAGCAGTTCTTC TRBV6-1 NA TRBJ2-1
CASSTSGDTGELFF TGTGCCAGTAGTACCTCAGGGGACACCGGGGAGCTGTTTTTT TRBV19 NA TRBJ2-2
CASSLAETSYNEQFF TGTGCCAGCAGCTTAGCAGAAACCTCCTACAATGAGCAGTTCTTC TRBV11-3 NA TRBJ2-1
CASSKGAHEQYF TGTGCCAGCAGCAAGGGGGCACACGAGCAGTACTTC TRBV14 TRBD1 TRBJ2-7
CASRAHVQETQYF TGTGCCAGCAGGGCCCACGTACAAGAGACCCAGTACTTC TRBV7-9 NA TRBJ2-5
CASSITTQETQYF TGTGCCAGCAGCATTACTACCCAAGAGACCCAGTACTTC TRBV7-9 NA TRBJ2-5
CASSPTGGSGNTIYF TGTGCCAGCAGTCCGACAGGGGGCTCTGGAAACACCATATATTTT TRBV6-1 TRBD1 TRBJ1-3
CASSYQRPSTDTQYF TGTGCCAGCAGTTATCAGCGGCCTAGCACAGATACGCAGTATTTT TRBV28 NA TRBJ2-3
CASRGLAGLSEQFF TGTGCCAGTAGGGGACTAGCGGGGCTGAGTGAGCAGTTCTTC TRBV19 TRBD2 TRBJ2-1
CASSEGVRGTEAFF TGTGCCAGCAGCGAGGGGGTGAGGGGCACTGAAGCTTTCTTT TRBV13 NA TRBJ1-1
CASSLARTSMNTEAFF TGTGCCAGCAGCTTAGCCCGGACATCCATGAACACTGAAGCTTTCTTT TRBV7-9 NA TRBJ1-1
CASSTPGTGAGEQYF TGCGCCAGCAGCACCCCCGGGACAGGGGCGGGGGAGCAGTACTTC TRBV5-1 TRBD1 TRBJ2-7
CATSRGQGKDGYTF TGTGCCACCAGCAGGGGACAGGGGAAGGATGGCTACACCTTC TRBV15 TRBD1 TRBJ1-2
CASSPGTGGLYNEQFF TGTGCCAGCAGCCCCGGGACAGGGGGCCTCTACAATGAGCAGTTCTTC TRBV5-5 TRBD1 TRBJ2-1
CASSVLAGVLYEQYF TGTGCCAGCAGCGTCCTAGCGGGAGTGTTGTACGAGCAGTACTTC TRBV9 TRBD2 TRBJ2-7
CASSLGPTGSAYPIKTQHF TGTGCCAGCAGCTTAGGCCCCACAGGATCCGCATACCCTATCAAGACCCAGCATTTT TRBV7-8 NA TRBJ1-5
CATSQQGATEAFF TGTGCCACGAGCCAACAGGGGGCGACTGAAGCTTTCTTT TRBV10-3 TRBD1 TRBJ1-1
CASSLSGGAWEQFF TGTGCCAGCAGTCTTAGCGGGGGGGCCTGGGAGCAGTTCTTC TRBV11-2 TRBD2 TRBJ2-1
CASSERTSGLAEQYF TGTGCCAGCAGCGAAAGGACTAGCGGCCTGGCCGAGCAGTACTTC TRBV2 TRBD2 TRBJ2-7
CASSFLPGRNSPLHF TGTGCCAGCAGCTTTCTCCCGGGAAGGAATTCACCCCTCCACTTT TRBV5-6 NA TRBJ1-6
CASSLAATNEKLFF TGTGCCAGCAGCTTGGCCGCAACTAATGAAAAACTGTTTTTT TRBV5-5 NA TRBJ1-4
CASSSRVDNEQFF TGCGCCAGCAGCTCCCGGGTAGACAATGAGCAGTTCTTC TRBV5-1 NA TRBJ2-1
CASSRDRGQETQYF TGTGCCAGCAGTCGGGACAGGGGCCAAGAGACCCAGTACTTC TRBV2 TRBD1 TRBJ2-5
CASSSSRRANYGYTF TGTGCCAGTAGTTCGTCGAGAAGAGCTAACTATGGCTACACCTTC TRBV19 NA TRBJ1-2
CASSRNSPNTGELFF TGCGCCAGCAGTAGGAACAGTCCGAACACCGGGGAGCTGTTTTTT TRBV5-1 NA TRBJ2-2
CASSHGQGVNYEQYF TGCGCCAGCAGCCACGGACAGGGGGTTAACTACGAGCAGTACTTC TRBV5-1 TRBD1 TRBJ2-7
CASSRTQGVGEKLFF TGTGCCAGTAGTAGGACCCAGGGGGTCGGGGAAAAACTGTTTTTT TRBV19 TRBD1 TRBJ1-4
CASSSPGDPREQFF TGTGCCAGCAGCTCACCGGGAGATCCAAGGGAGCAGTTCTTC TRBV5-4 NA TRBJ2-1
CASSQLLSTNEQFF TGTGCCAGCAGCCAATTACTAAGTACCAATGAGCAGTTCTTC TRBV14 NA TRBJ2-1
CASSKGQAHGQYF TGTGCCAGCAGTAAAGGACAGGCCCATGGGCAGTACTTC TRBV11-3 TRBD1 TRBJ2-5
CARHHPGLSGSTYEQYF TGTGCCAGACACCACCCGGGGCTCAGCGGGTCCACCTACGAGCAGTACTTC TRBV9 NA TRBJ2-7
CASSLTNTGPFNEQFF TGTGCCAGCAGCCTAACAAACACAGGGCCCTTCAATGAGCAGTTCTTC TRBV7-9 NA TRBJ2-1
CASSFAPGQGREQYF TGCGCCAGCAGCTTCGCCCCGGGACAGGGAAGGGAGCAGTACTTC TRBV5-1 TRBD1 TRBJ2-7
CASRSGQGVSPLHF TGTGCCAGCAGGTCGGGACAGGGAGTTTCACCCCTCCACTTT TRBV6-6 TRBD1 TRBJ1-6
CASSILAGTAYEQYF TGTGCCAGTAGTATCCTAGCGGGAACCGCATACGAGCAGTACTTC TRBV19 TRBD2 TRBJ2-7
CASVRQGDIGYGYTF TGTGCCAGCGTCCGACAGGGCGACATAGGGTATGGCTACACCTTC TRBV7-2 TRBD1 TRBJ1-2
CASRAGNQPQHF TGTGCCAGTAGGGCAGGGAACCAGCCCCAGCATTTT TRBV19 NA TRBJ1-5
CASSYSTGIGNEQFF TGTGCCAGCAGTTACTCTACAGGGATTGGTAATGAGCAGTTCTTC TRBV6-5 NA TRBJ2-1
CASSIIQGELAEAFF TGTGCCAGCAGCATAATTCAGGGGGAATTGGCTGAAGCTTTCTTT TRBV5-4 TRBD1 TRBJ1-1
CASSVASGRGSYNEQFF TGTGCCAGCAGCGTAGCTAGCGGGAGGGGGTCCTACAATGAGCAGTTCTTC TRBV9 TRBD2 TRBJ2-1
CASSLIEEKLFF TGTGCCAGCAGTTTGATCGAGGAAAAACTGTTTTTT TRBV28 NA TRBJ1-4
CASSQGTGSYYGYTF TGTGCCAGCAGCCAAGGGACAGGGAGTTACTATGGCTACACCTTC TRBV7-2 TRBD1 TRBJ1-2
CASSRGGWHQNTIYF TGCGCCAGCAGTAGGGGAGGTTGGCATCAAAACACCATATATTTT TRBV23-1 NA TRBJ1-3